These T cell receptor beta chains were read from a single sample in a study of blood T cell repertoires in COVID-19. Profiled with immunoSEQ multiplex PCR; TCRdb holds only in-frame clones, not every one. The sample has approximately 110,000 clones, roughly 85% seen once; the top ten hold 15%. Material for sequencing was peripheral blood. These receptor sequences come from an elderly woman with acute or convalescent COVID-19. CDR3s include the opening cysteine and the closing phenylalanine or tryptophan. The order of the fields is CDR3 protein, CDR3 DNA, D gene, V gene, J gene, clone size. A D gene is named only where the DNA matches it firmly. For some rows the clone size is stated as once, few or many, or as a class when expanded; others skip it.

CDR3aa: CASSGTGALYGYTF
CDR3nt: TGTGCCAGTAGCGGGACAGGGGCCCTCTATGGCTACACCTTC
d_gene: TRBD1
v_gene: TRBV19
j_gene: TRBJ1-2
abundance: .

CDR3aa: CSASSPTGNQETQYF
CDR3nt: TGCAGTGCTAGTTCGCCCACAGGGAATCAAGAGACCCAGTACTTC
d_gene: .
v_gene: TRBV20-1
j_gene: TRBJ2-5
abundance: .

CDR3aa: CASSSRTRRETQYF
CDR3nt: TGTGCCAGCAGTTCTCGTACCCGGCGGGAGACCCAGTACTTC
d_gene: .
v_gene: TRBV6-6
j_gene: TRBJ2-5
abundance: .

CDR3aa: CASSAGQGSTEAFF
CDR3nt: TGTGCCAGCAGTGCGGGACAGGGGTCCACTGAAGCTTTCTTT
d_gene: TRBD1
v_gene: TRBV2
j_gene: TRBJ1-1
abundance: .

CDR3aa: CSVTGSNYGYTF
CDR3nt: TGCAGCGTGACAGGTTCTAACTATGGCTACACCTTC
d_gene: .
v_gene: TRBV29-1
j_gene: TRBJ1-2
abundance: .

CDR3aa: CASTRLASPDEQFF
CDR3nt: TGTGCCAGCACCCGACTAGCGTCGCCCGATGAGCAGTTCTTC
d_gene: TRBD2
v_gene: TRBV6-5
j_gene: TRBJ2-1
abundance: .

CDR3aa: CASSPTKDTASEQYF
CDR3nt: TGTGCCAGCTCACCAACAAAGGACACGGCTAGCGAGCAGTACTTC
d_gene: .
v_gene: TRBV18
j_gene: TRBJ2-7
abundance: .

CDR3aa: CASSKGLAGWETQYF
CDR3nt: TGTGCCAGCAGTAAGGGACTAGCGGGATGGGAGACCCAGTACTTC
d_gene: TRBD2
v_gene: TRBV11-2
j_gene: TRBJ2-5
abundance: .

CDR3aa: CASSLGTGNNEQFF
CDR3nt: TGCGCCAGCAGCTTGGGGACCGGGAACAATGAGCAGTTCTTC
d_gene: .
v_gene: TRBV5-1
j_gene: TRBJ2-1
abundance: .

CDR3aa: CATSDHRTGDNQPQHF
CDR3nt: TGTGCCACCAGTGACCATAGGACAGGGGACAATCAGCCCCAGCATTTT
d_gene: TRBD1
v_gene: TRBV24-1
j_gene: TRBJ1-5
abundance: .

CDR3aa: CSATYTGSAFF
CDR3nt: TGCAGTGCTACGTACACGGGTTCGGCTTTCTTT
d_gene: .
v_gene: TRBV20-1
j_gene: TRBJ1-1
abundance: .

CDR3aa: CASSRGGTSGTRDEQFF
CDR3nt: TGTGCCAGCAGCCGAGGGGGGACTAGCGGGACGCGGGATGAGCAGTTCTTC
d_gene: TRBD2
v_gene: TRBV7-8
j_gene: TRBJ2-1
abundance: .

CDR3aa: CASSETVSNYGYTF
CDR3nt: TGTGCCAGCAGTGAAACGGTCTCTAACTATGGCTACACCTTC
d_gene: .
v_gene: TRBV6-4
j_gene: TRBJ1-2
abundance: .

CDR3aa: CSVEGSLSPGALAFF
CDR3nt: TGCAGCGTTGAAGGCTCCCTCAGTCCGGGTGCTTTGGCTTTCTTT
d_gene: .
v_gene: TRBV29-1
j_gene: TRBJ1-1
abundance: .

CDR3aa: CATSRDRAGETQYF
CDR3nt: TGTGCCACCAGCAGAGATCGGGCGGGAGAGACCCAGTACTTC
d_gene: .
v_gene: TRBV15
j_gene: TRBJ2-5
abundance: .

CDR3aa: CASSLSTGTTYEQYF
CDR3nt: TGCGCCAGCAGCTTGTCGACAGGTACAACTTACGAGCAGTACTTC
d_gene: .
v_gene: TRBV5-1
j_gene: TRBJ2-7
abundance: .

CDR3aa: CASSSTGGVTGELFF
CDR3nt: TGCGCCAGCAGCTCAACGGGAGGGGTAACCGGGGAGCTGTTTTTT
d_gene: TRBD2
v_gene: TRBV5-1
j_gene: TRBJ2-2
abundance: .

CDR3aa: CASSPALDMGYTF
CDR3nt: TGCGCCAGCAGTCCTGCACTCGATATGGGCTACACCTTC
d_gene: .
v_gene: TRBV5-1
j_gene: TRBJ1-2
abundance: .

CDR3aa: CASSLTGWDTEAFF
CDR3nt: TGTGCCAGCAGTTTGACAGGGTGGGACACTGAAGCTTTCTTT
d_gene: TRBD1
v_gene: TRBV3-1/TRBV3-2
j_gene: TRBJ1-1
abundance: once

CDR3aa: CASSRDRASEQFF
CDR3nt: TGTGCCAGCAGCCGGGACAGGGCCTCTGAGCAGTTCTTC
d_gene: TRBD1
v_gene: TRBV3-1/TRBV3-2
j_gene: TRBJ2-1
abundance: .

CDR3aa: CASSYPLGGTAFF
CDR3nt: TGTGCCAGCAGTTACCCCCTCGGGGGGACAGCTTTCTTT
d_gene: .
v_gene: TRBV6-2/TRBV6-3
j_gene: TRBJ1-1
abundance: .

CDR3aa: CASSPRASGRTDTQYF
CDR3nt: TGTGCCAGCAGCCCCCGCGCTAGCGGGAGAACAGATACGCAGTATTTT
d_gene: TRBD2
v_gene: TRBV7-2
j_gene: TRBJ2-3
abundance: .

CDR3aa: CASSLGQGLNQPQHF
CDR3nt: TGTGCCAGCAGCCTGGGACAGGGGCTCAATCAGCCCCAGCATTTT
d_gene: TRBD1
v_gene: TRBV3-1/TRBV3-2
j_gene: TRBJ1-5
abundance: .